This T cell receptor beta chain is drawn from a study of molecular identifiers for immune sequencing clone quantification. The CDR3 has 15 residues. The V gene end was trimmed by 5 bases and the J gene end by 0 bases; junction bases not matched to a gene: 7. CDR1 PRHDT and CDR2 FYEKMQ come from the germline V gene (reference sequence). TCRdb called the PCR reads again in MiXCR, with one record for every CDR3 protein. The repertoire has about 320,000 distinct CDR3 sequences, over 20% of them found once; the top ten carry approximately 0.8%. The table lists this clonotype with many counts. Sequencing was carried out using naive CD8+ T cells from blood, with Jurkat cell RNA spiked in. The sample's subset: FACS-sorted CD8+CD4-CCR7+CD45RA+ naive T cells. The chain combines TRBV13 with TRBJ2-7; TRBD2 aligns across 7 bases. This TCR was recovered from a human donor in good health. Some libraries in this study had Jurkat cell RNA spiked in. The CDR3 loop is CASSAGLGLSYEQYF. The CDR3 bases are TGTGCCAGCAGCGCCGGACTAGGGCTCTCCTACGAGCAGTACTTC.